The 14 T cell receptor beta chains in this list originate from one sample, sequenced in a study of Graves' ophthalmopathy and Graves' hyperthyroidism. Amplification of the TCR beta CDR3 regions used RNA transcripts (as template). After a first-round RT-PCR with HTBI primers, a second-round multiplex PCR was run. One entry per CDR3 protein results from TCRdb running MiXCR on the multiplex PCR reads. This sample has some 1.1 million distinct CDR3 sequences, with less than 45% found just once. The specimen sequenced was peripheral blood or thyroid tissue (not recorded which). These receptors originate from an adult man with Graves' hyperthyroidism.

In this sample, this clonotype turned up many times. The chain combines TRBV19 with TRBJ1-2; no clear D gene. Germline V gene lookup returns CDR1 LNHDA and CDR2 SQIVND (reference sequence). V was pared by 7 bases and J by 2 bases, with 11 bases between. The CDR3 covers 13 residues. The CDR3 nucleotides read TGTGCCAGTATGGACCTTGAAAACTATGGCTACACCTTC. Translation: CASMDLENYGYTF.

The chain combines TRBV11-2 with TRBJ2-7; D is possibly TRBD1 or TRBD2 (5 bases each). Germline V lookup: CDR1 SGHAT, CDR2 FQNNGV. The CDR3 runs 15 residues. The ends were cut back, 5 bases at V and 4 bases at J, with 18 bases in the middle. This CDR3 reads CASSPTFGGTYEQYF. The CDR3 DNA is TGTGCCAGCAGCCCGACCTTTGGGGGTACGTACGAGCAGTACTTC.

This clonotype was detected ten times or more. This sequence joins TRBV5-8 and TRBJ1-2, with D possibly TRBD1 on 5 matching bases. CDR1 and CDR2 (germline): SGHTS, YDEGEE. Trimming shortened V by 4 bases and J by 6 bases, and 13 bases separated the two germline ends. The CDR3 has 13 amino acids. The CDR3 protein is CASSPDIPDGYTF. CDR3 DNA: TGTGCCAGCAGCCCGGACATTCCGGATGGCTACACCTTC.

The CDR3 nucleotides read TGTGCCAGCGTTGAAGGGGGGAGGGGGATTTCGACTGAAGCTTTCTTT. This codes for CASVEGGRGISTEAFF. This chain connects TRBV2 to TRBJ1-1; D is perhaps TRBD1 (6 bases). Germline V gives CDR1 SNHLY, CDR2 FYNNEI. The CDR3 is made up of 16 amino acids. V was shortened by 8 bases and J by 5 bases, with 24 bases between the two germline ends.

About this clonotype itself: A clone one base away is much larger, so this may be a read error. The genes are TRBV20-1 and TRBJ2-7; TRBD1 is a possible D gene (6 bases). This CDR3 region has 12 residues. Germline V gene sequence: CDR1 DFQATT, CDR2 SNEGSKA (reference sequence). The germline V and J ends were trimmed by 3 bases and 4 bases, with 10 bases remaining between them. The CDR3 coding sequence is TGCAGTGCTAGCCAAACAGGGTACGAGCAGTACTTC. This codes for CSASQTGYEQYF.

About this clonotype itself: The germline gene is not matched at one end of the junction; a read error may be the cause. V usage is TRBV7-9 and J usage is TRBJ2-7; no clear D gene. This CDR3 is built from 12 residues. The germline V gene has CDR1 SEHNR and CDR2 FQNEAQ (reference sequence). The CDR3 is CASSPPGHEQCF. The CDR3 region has the DNA TGTGCCAGCAGCCCCCCGGGCCACGAGCAGTGCTTC. The variable domain in full, completed from reference TRBV7-9 and TRBJ2-7, reads DTGVSQNPRHKITKRGQNVTFRCDPISEHNRLYWYRQTLGQGPEFLTYFQNEAQLEKSRLLSDRFSAERPKGSFSTLEIQRTEQGDSAMYLCASSPPGHEQCFGPGTRLTVT.

This clonotype was counted many times. The chain combines TRBV7-8 with TRBJ1-5; D might be TRBD1 (6 bases). The CDR3 contains 17 residues. CDR1 and CDR2 (germline): SGHVS, FQNEAQ. V was pared by 5 bases and J by 2 bases, with 19 bases between. In DNA form, the CDR3 reads TGTGCCAGCAGCCCCTGGACGGGGGCGGAACGCAATCAGCCCCAGCATTTT. Its translation is CASSPWTGAERNQPQHF.

V and J are TRBV6-5 and TRBJ1-3; D gene ambiguous. V lost 9 bases to trimming and J lost 0 bases, with 6 bases between them. Germline V gene sequence: CDR1 MNHEY, CDR2 SVGAGI. The CDR3 extends over 12 amino acids. CDR3 nucleotide sequence: TGTGCCAGTCAGAGCTCTGGAAACACCATATATTTT. Amino acid sequence: CASQSSGNTIYF.

This clonotype has ten or more counts. V usage is TRBV5-4 and J usage is TRBJ1-5; tentatively, D is TRBD1 (6 bases). Trimming left V 4 bases short and J 4 bases short, with 12 bases between. The V gene's germline CDR1 is SGHNT and CDR2 YYREEE (reference sequence). This CDR3 has 14 residues. The CDR3 DNA reads TGTGCCAGCAGCCATGGGGGGCCGAATCAGCCCCAGCATTTT. Translated: CASSHGGPNQPQHF.

In regard to this clonotype: A much larger clone lies a single base off, so this may be a read error. DNA for the CDR3: TGTGCCACCCTCTCAACCGGGACAGGGGTTAACGGGGAGCTGTTTTTT. Translated: CATLSTGTGVNGELFF. The chain couples TRBV19 to TRBJ2-2, with 10 bases lining up with TRBD1. The CDR3 loop spans 16 amino acids. From germline, CDR1 is LNHDA and CDR2 SQIVND (reference sequence). The J segment lost 7 bases and the V segment lost 10 bases, leaving 15 bases of the junction unmatched.

About this clonotype: One junction end does not reproduce the germline sequence, and a read error may be involved. The chain has TRBV12-3 or TRBV12-4 and TRBJ1-4, with TRBD1 matching over 7 bases. CDR3 length: 14 residues. The CDR3 DNA follows: TGTACCAGCAGCCCACTGACAGGGTCCGAAAAACTGTTTTTT. Translated: CTSSPLTGSEKLFF.

V gene TRBV25-1 combines with J gene TRBJ2-5; the D gene could be TRBD1 or TRBD2 (5 bases each). This CDR3 spans 16 amino acids. Germline V lookup: CDR1 MGHDK, CDR2 SYGVNS. V lost 2 bases and J 6 bases, leaving 19 bases between the germline ends. The CDR3 spells CASSEMRDEPKQTQYF. CDR3 bases: TGTGCCAGCAGTGAAATGAGGGACGAACCCAAGCAGACCCAGTACTTC.

This clonotype was recorded once. A much larger clone is a single base away; this may be a read error. V usage is TRBV5-1 and J usage is TRBJ1-2; D uncertain. The CDR3 has 13 amino acids. V lost 4 bases to trimming and J lost 6 bases, with 13 bases between them. The germline V gene has CDR1 SGHRS and CDR2 YFSETQ. For the CDR3, the DNA is TGCGCCAGCAGCATTGACACCAACCATGGCTACACCTTC. Translation gives CASSIDTNHGYTF.

Many counts were recorded for this clonotype. V usage is TRBV7-9 and J usage is TRBJ2-5; D remains ambiguous. CDR1 SEHNR and CDR2 FQNEAQ come from the germline V gene (reference sequence). Deletions cut 5 bases from V and 3 bases from J, with 7 bases between. This CDR3 region has 12 residues. The CDR3 here is CASSPTKETQYF. CDR3 DNA sequence: TGTGCCAGCAGCCCCACTAAAGAGACCCAGTACTTC.